This T cell receptor (beta chain) was identified in a study of blood T cell repertoires in COVID-19. Study details: Samples taken during acute and convalescent COVID-19 were collected in the United States, Italy and Spain.

The CDR3 has 15 amino acids. Trimming took 6 bases from V and 7 from J, leaving 17 bases between them. Germline V gene sequence: CDR1 SGHKS, CDR2 YYEKEE (reference sequence). Source study methods: Amplifying reference gene primers gave estimates of nucleated cell counts. The protocol was immunoSEQ multiplex PCR, while the TCRdb copy is restricted to in-frame clones and leaves out a portion. V, J and clone size reflect that table, while D and trimming were determined from the DNA. The sample carries approximately 160,000 clones, about 86% recorded once. The material sequenced was peripheral blood. This sequence was found in a woman aged 70-85 years with acute or convalescent COVID-19. The chain joins TRBV5-5 to TRBJ1-6; D gene uncertain. CDR3 bases: TGTGCCAGCAAGGGCGGGGAAGGCCAGAATTCACCCCTCCACTTT. Its protein is CASKGGEGQNSPLHF.